This is a list of T cell receptor beta chains from one sample in a study of post-analysis software for immune sequencing data. Using its own MiXCR run on the PCR reads, TCRdb lists one record per CDR3 protein. Among about 820,000 distinct CDR3 sequences listed, roughly half were seen once. What was sequenced was blood. Source of these receptors: a girl between 10 and 17 years old with multiple sclerosis. CDR3s include the opening cysteine and the closing phenylalanine or tryptophan. D genes are given only for firm matches. Size is stated for part of the rows, as once, few or many counts, or as a class when the clone is expanded.

>TRBJ1-4|TRBV7-7|-|-
TGTGCCAGCAGCTTGGACCTTAATGAAAAACTGTTTTTT
CASSLDLNEKLFF
>TRBJ1-1|TRBV29-1|-|-
TGCAGCGTGGCCTCCGGCAGGAACACTGAAGCTTTCTTT
CSVASGRNTEAFF
>TRBJ2-6|TRBV20-1|-|-
TGCAGTGCTAGTCCAAACTCTGGGGCCAACGTCCTGACTTTC
CSASPNSGANVLTF
>TRBJ1-2|TRBV5-1|TRBD1|-
TGCGCCAGCAGCCCCGGTCCAGGGGGAGACTATGGCTACACCTTC
CASSPGPGGDYGYTF
>TRBJ2-5|TRBV7-7|-|-
TGTGCCAGCAGCGCCCTGGGGCGGGGTCTCCAAGAGACCCAGTACTTC
CASSALGRGLQETQYF
>TRBJ2-7|TRBV4-2|-|few
TGTGCCAGCAGCCAAGATCCAGGGATCTACGAGCAGTACTTC
CASSQDPGIYEQYF
>TRBJ2-1|TRBV7-6|-|-
TGTGCCAGCAGCTTAGACCCGAATGCCTACAATGAGCAGTTCTTC
CASSLDPNAYNEQFF
>TRBJ2-7|TRBV20-1|-|few
TGCAGTGCTAGAGATTCCCCAGGGGCCTCCTACGAGCAGTACTTC
CSARDSPGASYEQYF
>TRBJ2-7|TRBV7-3|-|-
TGTGCCAGCAGCTTAAGGATAGCGTCCCCCTACGAGCAGTACTTC
CASSLRIASPYEQYF
>TRBJ2-7|TRBV20-1|TRBD2|-
TGCAGTGCTAGAGAGGGAGAGGGCCGACTAGCGGGGTACTACGAGCAGTACTTC
CSAREGEGRLAGYYEQYF
>TRBJ1-2|TRBV7-2|-|few
TGTGCCAGCAGCCGCGGCCCTGGAAGCTACACCTTC
CASSRGPGSYTF
>TRBJ1-1|TRBV20-1|-|-
TGCAGTGCTTTTTTAGGAGGGGCGAGGGCTGAAGCTTTCTTT
CSAFLGGARAEAFF
>TRBJ1-2|TRBV5-5|-|few
TGTGCCAGCAGCCCCGTGAGGACCGCACGCGATGGCTACACCTTC
CASSPVRTARDGYTF
>TRBJ2-7|TRBV7-2|TRBD2|many
TGTGCCAGCAGCTTAGCCCCGGGGGAGGGCGATTACGAGCAGTACTTC
CASSLAPGEGDYEQYF
>TRBJ2-4|TRBV21-1|-|-
TGTGCCAGCAGCAAAGGGGGGGTGAGGCCCTCACTTCAGGTGCAGTACTTC
CASSKGGVRPSLQVQYF
>TRBJ2-5|TRBV9|TRBD2|-
TGTGCCAGCAGCGGACTAGCGGGGGGGACCCAGTACTTC
CASSGLAGGTQYF